The 24 T cell receptor beta chains below come from one sample, sequenced in a study of cytomegalovirus exposure and HLA in healthy donors. PCR primers comprised 60 Vbeta and 13 Jbeta primers. Using immunoSEQ multiplex PCR, the repertoire was profiled, and TCRdb retains in-frame clones only, with some absent. The sample comprises nearly 110,000 clones, less than 80% of which are singletons, and about 3.6% rests with the top ten. Source material: PBMCs. Receptor source: a man aged 55 to 69 in good health and CMV-seronegative.

This rearrangement joins TRBV7-2 to TRBJ1-5; a weak D match, TRBD1 (6 bases). This CDR3 has 17 residues. The V gene's germline CDR1 is SGHTA and CDR2 FQGNSA. V lost 2 bases and J 7 bases, leaving 21 bases between the germline ends. The CDR3 loop reads CASSLFRDQRGQQPQHF. CDR3 DNA: TGTGCCAGCAGCTTATTTAGGGACCAAAGGGGACAACAGCCCCAGCATTTT.

There are a few counts of this clone. The CDR3 DNA reads as TGCGCCAGCAGCTTGGCAGGGACAGGGACCGGGGAGCTGTTTTTT. Translation: CASSLAGTGTGELFF. The rearrangement links TRBV5-1 to TRBJ2-2; TRBD1 matches 9 bases. V trimming: 0 bases; J trimming: 5 bases; junction bases outside the gene matches: 2. There are 15 residues in the CDR3. Germline lookup yields CDR1 SGHRS and CDR2 YFSETQ.

The rearrangement joins TRBV5-5 to TRBJ1-1; a possible D gene is TRBD1 (5 bases). V lost 0 bases and J 1 base, leaving 7 bases between the germline ends. Germline V gene data show CDR1 as SGHKS and CDR2 as YYEKEE (reference sequence). CDR3 length equals 14 residues. CDR3 in DNA: TGTGCCAGCAGCTTGGGACAGAGGAACACTGAAGCTTTCTTT. Protein product: CASSLGQRNTEAFF.

This chain links TRBV7-9 with TRBJ1-3; 7 nucleotides align to TRBD1. V shed 5 bases and J 2 bases; nucleotides not matched to a gene: 12. The CDR3 consists of 17 residues. Germline loops: CDR1 SEHNR, CDR2 FQNEAQ (reference sequence). CDR3 in amino acids: CASSPQSGGLTGNTIYF. DNA of the CDR3: TGTGCCAGCAGCCCCCAATCAGGGGGTCTCACTGGAAACACCATATATTTT.

The chain couples TRBV4-2 to TRBJ1-1, with TRBD1 matching over 10 bases. V was pared by 0 bases and J by 3 bases, with 10 bases of the junction left unmatched. The germline V gene has CDR1 LGHNA and CDR2 YNFKEQ. CDR3 size: 18 residues. Here the CDR3 reads CASSQEYREGTGDTEAFF. As DNA, the CDR3 is TGTGCCAGCAGCCAAGAATACAGGGAAGGGACAGGGGACACTGAAGCTTTCTTT.

V usage is TRBV10-3 and J usage is TRBJ2-7; D possibly corresponds to TRBD1 (6 bases). Trimming pared 6 bases from V and 4 bases from J, leaving 13 bases between. Germline CDR1 and CDR2: ENHRY and SYGVKD. The CDR3 runs to 13 residues. In DNA, the CDR3 is TGTGCCATCAGACAGGGTCTGGAGTACGAGCAGTACGTC. Protein product: CAIRQGLEYEQYV.

This rearrangement joins TRBV12-5 to TRBJ1-5, with a tentative D call TRBD1 (6 bases). The V gene lost 3 bases and the J gene lost 0 bases, with 12 bases spanning the gap. The CDR3 contains 16 residues. Germline CDR1 is LGHNT and CDR2 is FRNRAP. CDR3 nucleotides: TGTGCTAGTGGTTTCCAACAGGGTGCTAGCAATCAGCCCCAGCATTTT. Amino acid sequence: CASGFQQGASNQPQHF.

This clone occurred once. The chain carries TRBV6-4 and TRBJ1-2; 8 positions match TRBD1. Germline lookup yields CDR1 MRHNA and CDR2 SNTAGT. The CDR3 extends over 15 amino acids. J gave up 8 bases and V 7 bases, and 15 bases lay outside the gene matches. Written as DNA, the CDR3 is TGTGCCAGCACTCTGGACCCGACAGGGGTAATCGGCTACACCTTC. Translating gives CASTLDPTGVIGYTF.

V and J are TRBV5-6 and TRBJ2-7; TRBD1 matches at 9 bases. CDR1 and CDR2 from the germline V gene are SGHDT and YYEEEE. Trimming at V came to 0 bases and at J to 5 bases, leaving 6 bases not matched to a gene. The CDR3 has 15 residues. The CDR3 DNA sequence: TGTGCCAGCAGCTTGGGGGACAGGGAGTTTCACGAGCAGTACGTC. Its protein product is CASSLGDREFHEQYV.

The chain carries TRBV7-2 and TRBJ1-2; 9 bases agree with TRBD1. This CDR3 spans 16 amino acids. V lost 1 base and J lost 5; bases outside the gene matches: 8. Looked up from germline, CDR1 is SGHTA and CDR2 is FQGNSA. The CDR3 protein is CASSLGYRDREYGYTF. CDR3 DNA: TGTGCCAGCAGCTTAGGGTACCGGGACAGGGAGTATGGCTACACCTTC.

This rearrangement joins TRBV4-3 to TRBJ1-2; 8 bases line up with TRBD1. The V gene's germline CDR1 is LGHNA and CDR2 YSLEER. The CDR3 consists of 14 residues. The V segment lost 8 bases and the J segment 3 bases; nucleotides outside the gene matches: 8. The CDR3 sequence is CASSWGTGDYGYTF. In nucleotides, the CDR3 is TGCGCCAGCTCCTGGGGGACAGGCGACTATGGCTACACCTTC.

This clone appeared once. This sequence joins TRBV9 and TRBJ1-2; D unresolved. Germline CDR1 is SGDLS and CDR2 is YYNGEE. The length of the CDR3 is 14 residues. V shed 0 bases and J shed 2 bases, with 8 bases lying between them. The CDR3 DNA follows: TGTGCCAGCAGCGTAGGTGAACAGAACTATGGCTACACCTTC. This gives the protein CASSVGEQNYGYTF. Filled out from reference TRBV9 and TRBJ1-2, the complete variable domain reads DSGVTQTPKHLITATGQRVTLRCSPRSGDLSVYWYQQSLDQGLQFLIQYYNGEERAKGNILERFSAQQFPDLHSELNLSSLELGDSALYFCASSVGEQNYGYTFGSGTRLTVV.

The chain links TRBV9 to TRBJ1-2; 7 nucleotides align to TRBD1. Germline CDR1 is SGDLS and CDR2 is YYNGEE. Trimming removed 3 bases from V and 8 bases from J; junction bases left unmatched: 7. This CDR3 spans 13 amino acids. This CDR3 is CASSAAGGWGYTF. CDR3 nucleotides: TGTGCCAGCAGCGCCGCAGGGGGGTGGGGCTACACCTTC.

The rearrangement uses TRBV6-5 and TRBJ2-1; 14 bases are a match to TRBD2. This CDR3 has 15 amino acids. Unmatched junction bases numbered 7, after V lost 6 bases and J lost 9 bases. Germline V lookup: CDR1 MNHEY, CDR2 SVGAGI. The CDR3 here is CASSRLAGGLSEQFF. The CDR3 nucleotides are TGTGCCAGCAGCCGACTAGCGGGGGGGCTTAGTGAGCAGTTCTTC.

The V gene is TRBV28, the J gene TRBJ2-7, with TRBD2 identical over 8 bases. This CDR3 spans 14 amino acids. V was clipped by 7 bases and J by 2 bases; unmatched bases: 7. CDR1 MDHEN and CDR2 SYDVKM come from the germline V gene. The CDR3 region is CASKIAGTTYEQYV. The CDR3 DNA is TGTGCCAGCAAAATAGCGGGGACGACCTACGAGCAGTACGTC.

The J gene is TRBJ2-3, the V gene TRBV4-3, with D possibly TRBD2 on 6 matching bases. There are 16 residues in the CDR3. Germline V lookup: CDR1 LGHNA, CDR2 YSLEER. Trimming took off 0 bases at V and 3 bases at J, with 13 bases between the two ends. The CDR3 nucleotides read TGCGCCAGCAGCCAAGATCCTAGCGTCAAGACAGATACGCAGTATTTT. Its translation: CASSQDPSVKTDTQYF.

This clone appeared a few times. The CDR3 here is CASSYRQGARGELFF. DNA of the CDR3: TGTGCCAGCAGCTACCGACAGGGGGCCCGCGGGGAGCTGTTTTTT. The chain couples TRBV5-8 to TRBJ2-2; 10 nucleotides line up with TRBD1. Germline CDR1 reads SGHTS; CDR2 reads YDEGEE. With V trimmed by 3 bases and J by 7 bases, 6 bases remained unmatched. This CDR3 region has 15 residues.

The V gene is TRBV9, the J gene TRBJ1-3; no reliable D call. The CDR3 is 17 residues long. V dropped 0 bases and J dropped 0 bases, with 13 bases sitting between them. CDR1 and CDR2 from the germline V gene are SGDLS and YYNGEE. The CDR3 sequence is CASSVAPRVNSGNTIYF. CDR3 nucleotides: TGTGCCAGCAGCGTAGCACCGCGGGTTAACTCTGGAAACACCATATATTTT.

This chain links TRBV19 with TRBJ1-3; D is undetermined. Per germline, CDR1 LNHDA and CDR2 SQIVND (reference sequence). V lost 6 bases and J 1 base, leaving 16 bases between the germline ends. CDR3 length equals 16 residues. CDR3 amino acids: CASRFLQQKSGNTIYF. The CDR3 DNA reads as TGTGCCAGTAGATTCTTACAGCAGAAATCTGGAAACACCATATATTTT.

The chain has TRBV18 and TRBJ2-3; maybe TRBD2 (6 bases). V shed 3 bases and J shed 0 bases, with 13 bases lying between them. The CDR3 is made up of 16 amino acids. Germline assignment: CDR1 KGHSH and CDR2 LQKENI. The chain's CDR3 is CASSPTSPPSTDTQYF. DNA of the CDR3: TGTGCCAGCTCACCTACTAGCCCCCCTAGCACAGATACGCAGTATTTT.

As to this clone: The identical CDR3 is also encoded by other nucleotide sequences in the sample. The rearrangement links TRBV5-1 to TRBJ2-3; the match to TRBD1 covers 10 bases. The CDR3 is 14 residues long. The trim removed 5 bases at V and 6 bases at J, leaving 6 bases unmatched. Germline V gene data show CDR1 as SGHRS and CDR2 as YFSETQ. The CDR3 region is CASRTGTGADTQYF. The CDR3 region has the DNA TGCGCCAGCAGAACCGGGACAGGGGCGGATACGCAGTATTTT.

The CDR3 DNA follows: TGTGCCAGCCTGCCCCGGCGGGGGACAACTAATGAAAAACTGTTTTTT. This codes for CASLPRRGTTNEKLFF. The rearrangement joins TRBV19 to TRBJ1-4, with D maybe TRBD1 (5 bases). The V gene's germline CDR1 is LNHDA and CDR2 SQIVND (reference sequence). The CDR3 is 16 amino acids. The V and J ends lost 9 bases and 0 bases respectively, with 17 bases between them.

Remarks on this clone: Sequence at one end of the junction differs from germline and may be a read error. Additional DNA sequences in this sample encode the identical CDR3. The chain is built from TRBV5-1 and TRBJ2-3; the D is unclear. This CDR3 spans 13 amino acids. Looked up from germline, CDR1 is SGHRS and CDR2 is YFSETQ. The CDR3 protein is CASSYSSGDTQYF. The CDR3 bases are TGCGCCAGTAGCTACAGCTCTGGAGATACGCAGTATTTT.

The chain has TRBV6-5 and TRBJ2-1; 8 positions agree with TRBD2. From germline, CDR1 is MNHEY and CDR2 SVGAGI. The CDR3 totals 15 residues. V lost 3 bases and J lost 7; bases outside the gene matches: 8. The CDR3 nucleotides are TGTGCCAGCAGTTATGCAAACCGGGGGGGTAATGAGCAGTTCTTC. This encodes CASSYANRGGNEQFF.